The T cell receptor beta chain described here comes from a study of cytomegalovirus exposure and HLA in healthy donors. In regard to this clone: The junction departs from the called germline gene at one end, perhaps through a read error. This specimen includes other DNA sequences encoding the same CDR3.

Germline V lookup: CDR1 GTSNPN, CDR2 SVGIG (reference sequence). The CDR3 sequence is 13 residues long. Sequencing was performed with immunoSEQ multiplex PCR; in TCRdb, only in-frame clones are kept and a portion is missing. This sample carries 50,000 to 80,000 clones, roughly 90% of them seen once, and the ten largest clones take 1.7%. This TCR was recovered from a young woman in good health and CMV-seronegative. The chain combines TRBV30 with TRBJ2-7; weak D call: TRBD1 (6 bases). Sequencing input: PBMCs. The CDR3 is CAWRAGTNYEQYF. The CDR3 DNA reads TGCGCCTGGAGAGCTGGGACAAACTACGAGCAGTACTTC.